This T cell receptor beta chain was obtained from a study of pediatric ulcerative colitis. Whole-study findings and limits: In rectum, acute severe colitis had expanded clones and less diversity. All ulcerative colitis patients, but no controls, carried a couple of rectal clonotypes.

Ulcerative colitis patients received no immunosuppressive medication before the diagnostic colonoscopy. Colonoscopy and blood draw happened at the same time. Per germline, CDR1 MNHEY and CDR2 SMNVEV (reference sequence). The CDR3 contains 17 residues. Trimming cost V 3 bases and J 0 bases, with 12 bases left between them. As to this clone: Its specificity is unknown.

Sequencing was performed with immunoSEQ multiplex PCR; in TCRdb, only in-frame clones are kept and a portion is missing. Of 60,000 or so clones detected, about three quarters appear once; the ten largest clones hold under 6.5%. Sequenced input: blood. The TCR was taken from a boy aged 10-17 years with moderate ulcerative colitis. The chain employs TRBV27 and TRBJ2-6; D gene ambiguous. In DNA, the CDR3 is TGTGCCAGCAGTTTTCGAGAAGGTTTCTCTGGGGCCAACGTCCTGACTTTC. As protein: CASSFREGFSGANVLTF.